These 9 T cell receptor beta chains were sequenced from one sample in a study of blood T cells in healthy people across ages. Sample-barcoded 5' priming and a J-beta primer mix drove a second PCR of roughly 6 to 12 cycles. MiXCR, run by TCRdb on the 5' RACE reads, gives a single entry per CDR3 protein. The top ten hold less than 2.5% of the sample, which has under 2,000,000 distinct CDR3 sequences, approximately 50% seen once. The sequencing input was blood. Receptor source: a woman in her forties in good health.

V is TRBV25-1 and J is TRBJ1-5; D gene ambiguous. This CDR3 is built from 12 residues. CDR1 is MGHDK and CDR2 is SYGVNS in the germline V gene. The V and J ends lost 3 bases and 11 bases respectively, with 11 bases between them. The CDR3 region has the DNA TGTGCCAGCAGTGATGTGAGGGAAGCCCAGCATTTT. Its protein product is CASSDVREAQHF.

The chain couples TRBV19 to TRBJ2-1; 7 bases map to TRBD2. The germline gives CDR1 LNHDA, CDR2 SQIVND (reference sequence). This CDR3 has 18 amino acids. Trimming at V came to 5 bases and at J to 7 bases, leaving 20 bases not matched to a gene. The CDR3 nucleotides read TGTGCCAGTAGTGTAAGCGGGGAGCCGACCCGTCTAGGGAATGAGCAGTTCTTC. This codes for CASSVSGEPTRLGNEQFF.

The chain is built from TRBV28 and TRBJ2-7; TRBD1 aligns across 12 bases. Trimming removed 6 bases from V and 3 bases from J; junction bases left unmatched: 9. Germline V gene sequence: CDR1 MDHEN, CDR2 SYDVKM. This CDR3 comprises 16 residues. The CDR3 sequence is CASSPGTGGLLYEQYF. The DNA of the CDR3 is TGTGCCAGCAGCCCCGGGACAGGGGGCCTACTCTACGAGCAGTACTTC. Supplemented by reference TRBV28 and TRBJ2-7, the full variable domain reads DVKVTQSSRYLVKRTGEKVFLECVQDMDHENMFWYRQDPGLGLRLIYFSYDVKMKEKGDIPEGYSVSREKKERFSLILESASTNQTSMYLCASSPGTGGLLYEQYFGPGTRLTVT.

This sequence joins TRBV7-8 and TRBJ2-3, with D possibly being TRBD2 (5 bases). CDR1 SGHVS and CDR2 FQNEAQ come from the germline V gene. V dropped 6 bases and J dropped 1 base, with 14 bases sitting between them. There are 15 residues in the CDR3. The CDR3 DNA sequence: TGTGCCAGCAGTTTCGGACTGACACGCACAGATACGCAGTATTTT. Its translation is CASSFGLTRTDTQYF.

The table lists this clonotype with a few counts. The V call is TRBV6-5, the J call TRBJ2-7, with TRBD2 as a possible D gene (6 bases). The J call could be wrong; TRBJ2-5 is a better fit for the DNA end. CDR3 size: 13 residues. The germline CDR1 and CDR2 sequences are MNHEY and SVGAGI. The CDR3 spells CASRYRLEETQYF. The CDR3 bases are TGTGCCAGCAGGTACCGACTAGAAGAGACCCAGTACTTC.

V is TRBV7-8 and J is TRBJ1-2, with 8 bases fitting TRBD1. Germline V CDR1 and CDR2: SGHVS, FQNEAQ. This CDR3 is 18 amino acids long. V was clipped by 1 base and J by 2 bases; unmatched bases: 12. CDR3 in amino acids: CASSLVGGQAGGNYGYTF. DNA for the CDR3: TGTGCCAGCAGCTTAGTAGGGGGACAGGCGGGGGGGAACTATGGCTACACCTTC.

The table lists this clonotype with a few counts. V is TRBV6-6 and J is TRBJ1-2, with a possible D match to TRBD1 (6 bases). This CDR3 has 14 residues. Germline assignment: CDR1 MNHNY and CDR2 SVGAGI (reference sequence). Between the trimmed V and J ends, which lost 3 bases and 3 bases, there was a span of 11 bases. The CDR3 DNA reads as TGTGCCAGCAGTTATTATCCAGGGGACTATGGCTACACCTTC. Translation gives CASSYYPGDYGYTF.

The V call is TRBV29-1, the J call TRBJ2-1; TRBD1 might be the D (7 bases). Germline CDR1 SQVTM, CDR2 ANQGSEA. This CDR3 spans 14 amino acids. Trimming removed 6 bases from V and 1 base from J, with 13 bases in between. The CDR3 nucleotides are TGCAGCGTGGAGACAGGGAGGTCCTACAATGAGCAGTTCTTC. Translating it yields CSVETGRSYNEQFF.

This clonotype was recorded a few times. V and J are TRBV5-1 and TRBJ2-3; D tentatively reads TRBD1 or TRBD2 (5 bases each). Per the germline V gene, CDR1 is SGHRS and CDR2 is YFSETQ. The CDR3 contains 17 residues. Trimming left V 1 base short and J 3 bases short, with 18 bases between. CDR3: CASSLRDHTPGTDTQYF. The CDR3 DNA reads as TGCGCCAGCAGCTTGAGGGACCATACCCCAGGGACAGATACGCAGTATTTT.